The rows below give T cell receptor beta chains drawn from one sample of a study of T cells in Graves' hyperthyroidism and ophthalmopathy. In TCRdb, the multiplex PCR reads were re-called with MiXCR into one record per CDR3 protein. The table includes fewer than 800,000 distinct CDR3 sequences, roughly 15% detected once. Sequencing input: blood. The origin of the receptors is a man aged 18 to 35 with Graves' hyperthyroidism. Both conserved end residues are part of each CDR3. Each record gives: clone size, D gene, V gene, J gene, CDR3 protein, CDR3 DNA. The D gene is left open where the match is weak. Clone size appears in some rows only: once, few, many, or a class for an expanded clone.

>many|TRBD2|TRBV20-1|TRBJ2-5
CSAKRLRREWGETQYF
TGCAGTGCCAAGAGGCTACGGCGGGAGTGGGGAGAGACCCAGTACTTC
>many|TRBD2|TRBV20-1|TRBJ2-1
CSAVKAGAPYNEQFF
TGCAGTGCTGTTAAAGCGGGAGCCCCTTACAATGAGCAGTTCTTC
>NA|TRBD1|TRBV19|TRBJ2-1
CASRWTGGSYNEQFF
TGTGCCAGTAGGTGGACAGGCGGCTCCTACAATGAGCAGTTCTTC
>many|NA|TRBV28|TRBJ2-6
CASSKQGGARGANVLTF
TGTGCCAGCAGCAAACAGGGGGGGGCGCGTGGGGCCAACGTCCTGACTTTC
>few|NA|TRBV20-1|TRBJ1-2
CSARDRRSASTYGYTF
TGCAGTGCTAGAGATCGGCGGAGCGCTTCCACTTATGGCTACACCTTC
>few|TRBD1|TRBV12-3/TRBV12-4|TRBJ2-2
CASNPTGGYVGELFF
TGTGCCAGCAACCCGACAGGGGGTTACGTCGGGGAGCTGTTTTTT
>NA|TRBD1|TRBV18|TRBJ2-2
CASSPLGGHTGELFF
TGTGCCAGCTCACCATTAGGGGGCCACACCGGGGAGCTGTTTTTT
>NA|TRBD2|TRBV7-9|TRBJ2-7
CASSLASGSFPGDEQYF
TGTGCCAGCAGCTTAGCTAGCGGGAGTTTCCCGGGTGACGAGCAGTACTTC
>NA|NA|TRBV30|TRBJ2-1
CAWRMGPLGEQFF
TGTGCCTGGAGGATGGGACCCCTGGGGGAGCAGTTCTTC
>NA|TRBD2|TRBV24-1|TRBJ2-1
CATEGLAGRVGEQFF
TGTGCCACCGAAGGACTAGCGGGTCGAGTGGGTGAGCAGTTCTTC
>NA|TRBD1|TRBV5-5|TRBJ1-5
CASSYMTGSNQPQHF
TGTGCCAGCAGCTACATGACAGGGAGCAATCAGCCCCAGCATTTT
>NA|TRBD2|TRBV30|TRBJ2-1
CACPGLAGRDEQFF
TGTGCCTGCCCGGGACTAGCGGGAAGGGATGAGCAGTTCTTC
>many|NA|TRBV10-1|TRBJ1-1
CASSLGGRYQIGEAFF
TGCGCCAGCAGCCTGGGAGGGCGATACCAGATCGGTGAAGCTTTCTTT
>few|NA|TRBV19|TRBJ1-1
CASSITGNMNTEAFF
TGTGCCAGTAGTATAACAGGTAATATGAACACTGAAGCTTTCTTT
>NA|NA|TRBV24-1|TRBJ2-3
CATAVPDGSFGTDTQYF
TGTGCCACCGCCGTGCCAGACGGGAGTTTCGGCACAGATACGCAGTATTTT
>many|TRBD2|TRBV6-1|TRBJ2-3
CASSPGTSGRWDTQYF
TGTGCCAGCAGTCCCGGGACTAGCGGGAGGTGGGATACGCAGTATTTT
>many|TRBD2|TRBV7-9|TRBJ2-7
CASSSGGGLASYEQYF
TGTGCCAGCAGTTCAGGGGGAGGACTAGCGTCCTACGAGCAGTACTTC
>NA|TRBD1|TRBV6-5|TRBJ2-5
CASSYRGETGIGETQYF
TGTGCCAGCAGTTACAGAGGGGAGACAGGGATTGGCGAGACCCAGTACTTC
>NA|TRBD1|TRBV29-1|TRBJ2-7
CSVGTGVNEQYF
TGCAGCGTCGGGACAGGGGTCAACGAGCAGTACTTC